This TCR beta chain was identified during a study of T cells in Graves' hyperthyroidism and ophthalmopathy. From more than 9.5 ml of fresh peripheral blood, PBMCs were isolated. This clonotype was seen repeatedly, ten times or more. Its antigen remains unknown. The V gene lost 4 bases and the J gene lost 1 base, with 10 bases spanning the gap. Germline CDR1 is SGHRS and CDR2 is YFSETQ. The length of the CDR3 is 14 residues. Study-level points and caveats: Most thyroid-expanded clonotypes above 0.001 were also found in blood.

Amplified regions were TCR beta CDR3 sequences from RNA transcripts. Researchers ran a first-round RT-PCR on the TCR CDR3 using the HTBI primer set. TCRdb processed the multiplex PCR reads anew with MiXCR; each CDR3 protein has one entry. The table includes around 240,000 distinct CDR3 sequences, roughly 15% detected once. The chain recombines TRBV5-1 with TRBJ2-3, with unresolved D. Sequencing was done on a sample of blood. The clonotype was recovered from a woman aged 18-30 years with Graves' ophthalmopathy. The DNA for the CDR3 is TGCGCCAGCAGCACACATCTTGGCACAGATACGCAGTATTTT. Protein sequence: CASSTHLGTDTQYF.